This T cell receptor (beta chain) was recorded in a study of OX40 agonist ivuxolimab in advanced cancers. Overall study: Therapy given before enrollment (anti-PD-1, anti-PD-L1 or anti-CTLA-4) was allowed, and around 40% had some. Findings of the study overall: CD4+ and CD8+ T cells in blood underwent clonal expansion by week 6 at 0.1 to 3.0 mg/kg. Some nonresponders additionally presented with little normalized T-cell clonal expansion.

With regard to this clone: Its target is not known.

The assay was immunoSEQ multiplex PCR, and TCRdb's table has in-frame clones only and misses some. This table has over 75,000 clones, roughly 93% appearing once. Trimming removed 6 bases at V and 0 bases at J, with 10 bases between. CDR1 is MNHNY and CDR2 is SVGAGI in the germline V gene (reference sequence). The CDR3 spans 14 residues. The genes are TRBV6-6 and TRBJ2-3; D is unresolved. The clonotype comes from an adult with an advanced solid tumor such as melanoma, head and neck, liver or kidney cancer. The material sequenced was CD4+ or CD8+ T cells sorted from blood, taken in a trial of the OX40 agonist ivuxolimab. The CDR3 here is CASRRGRSTDTQYF. The CDR3 nucleotides read TGTGCCAGCAGGCGTGGTAGAAGCACAGATACGCAGTATTTT.